These 24 T cell receptor beta chains were all obtained from the same sample, sequenced in a study of blood T cell repertoires in COVID-19. Data came from immunoSEQ multiplex PCR; TCRdb stores just in-frame clones and leaves some out. The sample lists some 88,000 clones; 91% were seen once. Sequenced sample: peripheral blood. These receptors were obtained from a human donor with active COVID-19. The donor label of this sample is uncertain.

This sequence joins TRBV9 and TRBJ1-5; possible D gene TRBD1, 6 bases. CDR3 length: 15 amino acids. In germline, CDR1 is SGDLS, CDR2 YYNGEE. Trimming took 3 bases from V and 0 from J, leaving 10 bases between them. This CDR3 reads CASSAGHLSNQPQHF. In DNA form, the CDR3 reads TGTGCCAGCAGCGCGGGACACCTTAGCAATCAGCCCCAGCATTTT.

This clone was seen once. This rearrangement joins TRBV28 to TRBJ1-5, with D possibly being TRBD1 (5 bases). The V gene lost 8 bases and the J gene lost 7 bases, with 15 bases spanning the gap. CDR3 length: 13 residues. Germline values: CDR1 MDHEN, CDR2 SYDVKM. In DNA, the CDR3 is TGTGCCAGCTTTACCCAGGGAAGGCAGCCCCAGCATTTT. Its translation: CASFTQGRQPQHF.

V gene TRBV9 combines with J gene TRBJ2-1, with D perhaps TRBD2 (7 bases). CDR1 is SGDLS, CDR2 YYNGEE, per germline. This CDR3 is built from 15 residues. V dropped 2 bases and J dropped 10 bases, with 19 bases sitting between them. The CDR3 protein is CASSVGGGAVGEQFF. DNA for the CDR3: TGTGCCAGCAGCGTCGGAGGGGGGGCTGTAGGAGAGCAGTTCTTC.

This clone was seen once. The chain joins TRBV15 to TRBJ2-3; 10 nucleotides align to TRBD1. V gave up 1 base and J gave up 3 bases; unmatched junction bases: 4. This CDR3 region has 16 residues. Germline V gene data show CDR1 as LNHNV and CDR2 as YYDKDF (reference sequence). The DNA for the CDR3 is TGTGCCACCAGCAGAGTCCGGGACAGGGGTACAGATACGCAGTATTTT. This translates into CATSRVRDRGTDTQYF.

The chain carries TRBV6-6 and TRBJ1-1; 8 bases line up with TRBD1. V lost 4 bases and J lost 4; bases outside the gene matches: 5. Germline CDR1 and CDR2: MNHNY and SVGAGI (reference sequence). CDR3 length: 14 amino acids. The CDR3 here is CASSLGQGGTEAFF. DNA of the CDR3: TGTGCCAGCAGTTTAGGACAGGGAGGCACTGAAGCTTTCTTT.

The rearrangement links TRBV15 to TRBJ2-1; D might be TRBD2 (5 bases). The CDR3 is 14 residues long. Germline values: CDR1 LNHNV, CDR2 YYDKDF (reference sequence). Deletions cut 2 bases from V and 6 bases from J, with 11 bases between. DNA of the CDR3: TGTGCCACCAGCAGACGGGTGACTATCAATGAGCAGTTCTTC. It encodes CATSRRVTINEQFF.

V usage is TRBV24-1 and J usage is TRBJ2-3; 7 bases match TRBD2. Germline CDR1 is KGHDR and CDR2 is SFDVKD. With 3 bases clipped from V and 6 bases from J, the junction kept 2 bases outside the gene matches. CDR3 length equals 13 residues. The CDR3 DNA follows: TGTGCCACCAGTGATCGACTAGCCGATACGCAGTATTTT. Its translation: CATSDRLADTQYF.

V usage is TRBV6-5 and J usage is TRBJ1-1, with 7 bases aligning to TRBD1. The germline V gene encodes CDR1 MNHEY and CDR2 SVGAGI. This CDR3 is built from 14 residues. With V trimmed by 5 bases and J by 6 bases, 9 bases remained unmatched. CDR3 loop: CASSPPGGTPEAFF. CDR3 bases: TGTGCCAGCAGTCCTCCAGGGGGGACCCCTGAAGCTTTCTTT.

The chain employs TRBV11-2 and TRBJ2-7; 7 bases are shared with TRBD2. Germline V gene sequence: CDR1 SGHAT, CDR2 FQNNGV. CDR3 size: 14 residues. Trimming cost V 1 base and J 2 bases; bases outside gene matches: 2. Here the CDR3 DNA reads TGTGCCAGCAGCTTAGGGGGACTAACCTACGAGCAGTACTTC. This codes for CASSLGGLTYEQYF. Complete variable domain (other parts from reference TRBV11-2 and TRBJ2-7): EAGVAQSPRYKIIEKRQSVAFWCNPISGHATLYWYQQILGQGPKLLIQFQNNGVVDDSQLPKDRFSAERLKGVDSTLKIQPAKLEDSAVYLCASSLGGLTYEQYFGPGTRLTVT.

This chain links TRBV7-9 with TRBJ1-1; 9 nucleotides match TRBD1. The CDR3 sequence is 17 residues long. The germline CDR1 and CDR2 sequences are SEHNR and FQNEAQ (reference sequence). V shed 1 base and J 0 bases; nucleotides not matched to a gene: 6. The CDR3 nucleotides are TGTGCCAGCAGCTTAGGGACAGGGGTCGCTATGAACACTGAAGCTTTCTTT. Its protein is CASSLGTGVAMNTEAFF.

The rearrangement joins TRBV5-4 to TRBJ2-1, with 12 nucleotides matching TRBD1. Trimming cost V 4 bases and J 8 bases; bases outside gene matches: 7. CDR3 size: 15 residues. CDR1 and CDR2 from the germline V gene are SGHNT and YYREEE (reference sequence). CDR3 DNA sequence: TGTGCCAGCAGCAGGGGACAGGGGGCCACCGATGAGCAGTTCTTC. As protein: CASSRGQGATDEQFF.

V and J are TRBV6-5 and TRBJ1-2, with 8 bases that match TRBD1. The CDR3 totals 14 residues. The trim removed 6 bases at V and 8 bases at J, leaving 11 bases unmatched. Germline values: CDR1 MNHEY, CDR2 SVGAGI. CDR3 protein: CASSPDRAGLGYTF. CDR3 in DNA: TGTGCCAGCAGCCCGGACAGGGCGGGTTTAGGCTACACCTTC.

This chain links TRBV24-1 with TRBJ2-3; D might be TRBD2 (6 bases). CDR1 and CDR2 (germline): KGHDR, SFDVKD. V lost 4 bases and J 1 base, leaving 20 bases between the germline ends. This CDR3 comprises 18 residues. Here the CDR3 reads CATSDPTISGKGTDTQYF. CDR3 nucleotides: TGTGCCACCAGTGACCCCACCATTAGCGGCAAAGGCACAGATACGCAGTATTTT.

This clone was counted once. This chain joins TRBV6-6 and TRBJ2-3; tentatively, D is TRBD1 (6 bases). Germline lookup yields CDR1 MNHNY and CDR2 SVGAGI (reference sequence). This CDR3 is 12 amino acids long. The V end lost 7 bases, the J end lost 7 bases, and 12 bases lay between the germline ends. The CDR3 protein is CASTPGQNTQYF. The CDR3 nucleotides read TGTGCCAGCACTCCCGGACAGAATACGCAGTATTTT.

The V call is TRBV5-1, the J call TRBJ1-1; 7 positions agree with TRBD1. Germline V CDR1 and CDR2: SGHRS, YFSETQ. V gave up 4 bases and J gave up 4 bases; unmatched junction bases: 4. This CDR3 has 13 amino acids. CDR3 amino acids: CASSVTGVTEAFF. In DNA, the CDR3 is TGCGCCAGCAGCGTTACAGGGGTCACTGAAGCTTTCTTT.

The chain is built from TRBV5-1 and TRBJ1-2, with D possibly being TRBD1 (6 bases). V was clipped by 0 bases and J by 5 bases, with 14 bases between them. Germline CDR1 reads SGHRS; CDR2 reads YFSETQ. The CDR3 consists of 15 residues. The chain's CDR3 is CASSLVGQTLYGYTF. CDR3 DNA sequence: TGCGCCAGCAGCTTGGTAGGACAGACGCTATATGGCTACACCTTC. The entire variable domain, with the rest obtained from reference TRBV5-1 and TRBJ1-2, is as follows: KAGVTQTPRYLIKTRGQQVTLSCSPISGHRSVSWYQQTPGQGLQFLFEYFSETQRNKGNFPGRFSGRQFSNSRSEMNVSTLELGDSALYLCASSLVGQTLYGYTFGSGTRLTVV.

The chain joins TRBV19 to TRBJ1-6, with TRBD1 matching over 11 bases. CDR1 and CDR2 from the germline V gene are LNHDA and SQIVND (reference sequence). The CDR3 extends over 19 amino acids. V dropped 4 bases and J dropped 0; count of bases not matched to a gene: 8. The CDR3 spells CASSTGQGAWSSYNSPLHF. CDR3 nucleotide sequence: TGTGCCAGTAGTACCGGACAGGGGGCCTGGAGCTCCTATAATTCACCCCTCCACTTT.

In DNA, the CDR3 is TGTGCCAGCGCCGTTGGACAGGGGAACACTGAAGCTTTCTTT. Encoded protein: CASAVGQGNTEAFF. This sequence joins TRBV6-5 and TRBJ1-1; 8 bases line up with TRBD1. V lost 8 bases, J lost 1 base, and 6 bases stayed unmatched. Germline CDR1 MNHEY, CDR2 SVGAGI. The CDR3 has 14 amino acids.

V gene TRBV6-2 or TRBV6-3 combines with J gene TRBJ2-7, with D unresolved. The germline V gene has CDR1 MNHEY and CDR2 SVGEGT. Deletions cut 5 bases from V and 1 base from J, with 6 bases between. This CDR3 is 12 amino acids long. The CDR3 loop is CASSLLSYEQYF. CDR3 in DNA: TGTGCCAGCAGTCTCCTTTCCTACGAGCAGTACTTC.

The J gene is TRBJ2-1, the V gene TRBV13; D unclear. V was clipped by 5 bases and J by 8 bases, with 19 bases between them. The CDR3 length is 15 residues. The germline CDR1 and CDR2 sequences are PRHDT and FYEKMQ (reference sequence). Here the CDR3 reads CASSPPLGRSDEQFF. The CDR3 DNA reads TGTGCCAGCAGCCCTCCCCTGGGCAGATCAGATGAGCAGTTCTTC.

The chain recombines TRBV11-3 with TRBJ1-1; the match to TRBD1 covers 8 bases. CDR1 is SGHNT, CDR2 YENEEA, per germline. After removal of 1 base from V and 5 bases from J, the junction contained 0 bases not matched to a gene. CDR3 length: 13 residues. CDR3 amino acids: CASSLGTGTEAFF. The CDR3 region has the DNA TGTGCCAGCAGCTTAGGGACAGGGACTGAAGCTTTCTTT.

The chain uses TRBV5-8 and TRBJ2-7; 8 nucleotides line up with TRBD1. The CDR3 runs to 16 residues. V lost 5 bases and J lost 3; bases outside the gene matches: 13. CDR1 is SGHTS, CDR2 YDEGEE, per germline. The chain's CDR3 is CASSPLRTGRGYEQYF. The CDR3, as DNA: TGTGCCAGCAGTCCACTCCGGACAGGGCGGGGCTACGAGCAGTACTTC.

CDR3 region: CASSEAGGVDDEKLFF. The CDR3 DNA reads as TGTGCCAGCAGTGAAGCCGGGGGGGTGGACGATGAAAAACTGTTTTTT. V and J are TRBV6-1 and TRBJ1-4; TRBD1 might be the D (5 bases). This CDR3 spans 16 amino acids. Trimming shortened V by 0 bases and J by 6 bases, and 14 bases separated the two germline ends. CDR1 and CDR2 from the germline V gene are MNHNS and SASEGT.

The chain has TRBV4-3 and TRBJ1-4, with 11 bases matching TRBD1. Germline V lookup: CDR1 LGHNA, CDR2 YSLEER. V lost 3 bases and J lost 7; bases outside the gene matches: 1. The CDR3 covers 14 residues. The CDR3 region is CASSQGTGGEKLFF. The CDR3 DNA is TGCGCCAGCAGCCAGGGGACAGGGGGTGAAAAACTGTTTTTT.